The text below deals with one T cell receptor beta chain. A read error may be the cause here, since a much bigger clone is one base away. The investigators amplified TCR beta CDR3 regions from RNA transcripts. A set of HTBI primers served as the primers for a first-round RT-PCR of the TCR CDR3. MiXCR was run by TCRdb on the multiplex PCR reads, yielding one entry per CDR3 protein. This repertoire shows roughly 840,000 distinct CDR3 sequences, over 35% found once; its top ten account for 8.9%. The data were taken from a study of T cells in Graves' hyperthyroidism and ophthalmopathy. The study left out patients who had uncontrolled infection, other autoimmune disease, pregnancy or lactation. The germline gives CDR1 SEHNR, CDR2 FQNEAQ (reference sequence). The CDR3 runs 15 residues. The trim removed 3 bases at V and 3 bases at J, leaving 7 bases unmatched.

Material for sequencing was blood. This chain links TRBV7-9 with TRBJ2-5; 7 nucleotides match TRBD1. The receptor was isolated from a man between 18 and 35 years old with Graves' hyperthyroidism. CDR3 coding DNA: TGTGCCAGCAGCTTGCATGGGACAGAAGAAGAGACCCAGTACTTC. It codes for CASSLHGTEEETQYF.